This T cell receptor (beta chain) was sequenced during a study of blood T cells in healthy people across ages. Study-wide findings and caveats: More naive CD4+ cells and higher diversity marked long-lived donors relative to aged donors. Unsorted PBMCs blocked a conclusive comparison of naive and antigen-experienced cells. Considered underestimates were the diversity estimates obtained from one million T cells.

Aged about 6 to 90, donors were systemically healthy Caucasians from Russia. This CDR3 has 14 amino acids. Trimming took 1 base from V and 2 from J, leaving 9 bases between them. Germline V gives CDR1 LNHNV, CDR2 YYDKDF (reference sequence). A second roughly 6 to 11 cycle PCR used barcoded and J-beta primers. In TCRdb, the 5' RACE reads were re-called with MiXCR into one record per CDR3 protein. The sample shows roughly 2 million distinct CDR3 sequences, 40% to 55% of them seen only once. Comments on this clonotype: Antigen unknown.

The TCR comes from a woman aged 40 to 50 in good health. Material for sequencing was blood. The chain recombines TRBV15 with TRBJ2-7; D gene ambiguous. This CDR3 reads CATSRAEETYEQYF. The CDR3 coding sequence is TGTGCCACCAGCAGAGCAGAGGAAACCTACGAGCAGTACTTC.